This TCR beta chain was captured by sequencing in a study of cytomegalovirus exposure and HLA in healthy donors. Study-wide findings and caveats: In a later analysis, parvovirus B19, influenza, CMV and Epstein-Barr virus appeared linked to several top co-occurrence clusters. Donors belonging to an Asian-associated ancestry cluster reportedly showed fewer N-insertions in productive TCRs than the approximately 680-donor mean, according to what a later analysis found. Rates of TCR association differed by HLA locus in a later analysis, with DRB1 highest and HLA-C lowest.

Germline CDR1 and CDR2: MNHEY and SVGAGI. V shed 2 bases, J shed 3 bases, and the junction held 1 base outside the gene matches. The CDR3 sequence is 14 residues long. There are a few counts of this clone. Its antigen remains unknown. Primers for the PCR totalled 60 Vbeta and 13 Jbeta. In the authors' methods: As a later analysis found, there were 80 million to 90 million unique TCR beta chains, of which some 10 million were shared. Repertoires were generated with immunoSEQ multiplex PCR, while TCRdb's copy carries only in-frame clones and drops some. V, J and clone size are taken as reported in that table, and D and trimming were inferred from the DNA itself. The sample has about 60,000 clones, 60% to 85% seen once; the top ten hold 2.5% to 3.5%.

This receptor was obtained from a middle-aged woman in good health and CMV-seropositive. This chain uses TRBV6-5 with TRBJ1-5; 7 bases match TRBD1. Sequencing was carried out using PBMCs. The CDR3 sequence: CASSYDRANQPQHF. The CDR3 region has the DNA TGTGCCAGCAGTTACGACAGGGCCAATCAGCCCCAGCATTTT.